The present T cell receptor beta chain was sequenced within a study of beta chain features in type 1 diabetes. Study at large: Over all samples combined, 107,917,701 sorted cells were examined.

This clone was recorded a few times. Its antigen is not identified. Trimming took off 2 bases at V and 6 bases at J, with 8 bases between the two ends. This CDR3 has 13 amino acids. Germline V gene lookup returns CDR1 SEHNR and CDR2 FQNEAQ (reference sequence). Expressed TCRB transcripts were sequenced after all isolated RNA was converted to cDNA. The average read count of naive, central memory and regulatory T cell samples was a few million. Measured with immunoSEQ multiplex PCR; TCRdb has only the in-frame clones, and not every one. The table has roughly 500,000 clones, over 10% seen once; the top ten hold approximately 0.045%. Points from the study as a whole: TCRB CDR3s from Type 1 diabetes patients were moderately but significantly shorter in all four CD4+ subsets.

V and J are TRBV7-9 and TRBJ2-4; D unresolved. The TCR sequence derives from a woman under 30 in good health. Source material: naive CD4+ T cells from blood. The CDR3 bases are TGTGCCAGCAGCTTAAAAGAGCCAAACATTCAGTACTTC. As protein: CASSLKEPNIQYF. Full variable domain (outside the CDR3, taken from reference TRBV7-9 and TRBJ2-4): DTGVSQNPRHKITKRGQNVTFRCDPISEHNRLYWYRQTLGQGPEFLTYFQNEAQLEKSRLLSDRFSAERPKGSFSTLEIQRTEQGDSAMYLCASSLKEPNIQYFGAGTRLSVL.